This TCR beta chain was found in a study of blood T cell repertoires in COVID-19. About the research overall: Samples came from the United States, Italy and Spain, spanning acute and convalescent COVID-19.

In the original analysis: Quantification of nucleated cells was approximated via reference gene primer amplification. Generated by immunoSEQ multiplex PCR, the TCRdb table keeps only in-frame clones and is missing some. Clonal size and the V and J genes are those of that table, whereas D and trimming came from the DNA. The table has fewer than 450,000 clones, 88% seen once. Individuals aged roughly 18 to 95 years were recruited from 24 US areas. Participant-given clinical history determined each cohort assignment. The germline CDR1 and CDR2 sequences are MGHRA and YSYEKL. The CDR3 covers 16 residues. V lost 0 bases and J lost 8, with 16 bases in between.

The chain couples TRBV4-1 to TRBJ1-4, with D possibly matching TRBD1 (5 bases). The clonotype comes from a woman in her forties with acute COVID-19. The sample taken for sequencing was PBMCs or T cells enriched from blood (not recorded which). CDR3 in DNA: TGCGCCAGCAGCCAAGATCGGGGACTGGAGGGGGAAAAACTGTTTTTT. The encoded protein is CASSQDRGLEGEKLFF.